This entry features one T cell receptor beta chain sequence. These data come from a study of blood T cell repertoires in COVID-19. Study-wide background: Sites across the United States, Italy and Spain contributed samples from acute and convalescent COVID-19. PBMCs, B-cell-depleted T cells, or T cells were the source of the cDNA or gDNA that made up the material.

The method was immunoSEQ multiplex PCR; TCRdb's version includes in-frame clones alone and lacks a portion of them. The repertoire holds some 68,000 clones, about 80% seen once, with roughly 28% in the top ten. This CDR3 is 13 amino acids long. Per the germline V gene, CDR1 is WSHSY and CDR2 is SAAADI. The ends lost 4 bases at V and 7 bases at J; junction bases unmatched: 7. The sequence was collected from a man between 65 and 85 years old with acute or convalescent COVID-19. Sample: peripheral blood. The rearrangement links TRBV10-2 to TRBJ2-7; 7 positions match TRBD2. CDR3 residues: CASSAAGAREQYF. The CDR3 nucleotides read TGCGCCAGCAGTGCGGCGGGAGCTAGGGAGCAGTACTTC.